The 21 T cell receptor beta chains reported below all come from one sample, sequenced in a study of blood T cell repertoires in COVID-19. The method was immunoSEQ multiplex PCR; TCRdb's version includes in-frame clones alone and lacks a portion of them. The sample has a few hundred thousand clones, roughly nine tenths seen once. Sample: PBMCs or T cells enriched from blood (not recorded which). These receptors were taken from a woman aged 25 to 45 who had recovered from COVID-19.

V gene TRBV7-8 combines with J gene TRBJ1-4; 11 bases line up with TRBD1. The V gene end was trimmed by 3 bases and the J gene end by 7 bases; junction bases not matched to a gene: 4. CDR3 length: 15 amino acids. CDR1 and CDR2 from the germline V gene are SGHVS and FQNEAQ. CDR3 bases: TGTGCCAGCAGCTTGGGGACAGGGGGGGTTGAAAAACTGTTTTTT. It encodes CASSLGTGGVEKLFF.

V gene TRBV11-2 combines with J gene TRBJ2-7; the match to TRBD2 covers 12 bases. Looked up from germline, CDR1 is SGHAT and CDR2 is FQNNGV. Trimming cost V 3 bases and J 6 bases; bases outside gene matches: 6. CDR3 length: 15 residues. CDR3 nucleotide sequence: TGTGCCAGCAGCTTGACTAGCGGGAGAAGGATCGAGCAGTACTTC. Translation gives CASSLTSGRRIEQYF.

J is TRBJ2-7 and V is TRBV2, with a possible D match to TRBD2 (5 bases). Germline CDR1 reads SNHLY; CDR2 reads FYNNEI. The CDR3 is 14 residues long. Deletions cut 7 bases from V and 0 bases from J, with 13 bases between. The CDR3 DNA is TGTGCCAGCAAGGGTCACGGGAACTCCTACGAGCAGTACTTC. It codes for CASKGHGNSYEQYF.

This clone appeared a single time. J is TRBJ2-1 and V is TRBV7-9; 15 nucleotides match TRBD2. Trimming at V came to 5 bases and at J to 2 bases, leaving 4 bases not matched to a gene. CDR1 is SEHNR, CDR2 FQNEAQ, per germline (reference sequence). The CDR3 is 17 residues long. DNA for the CDR3: TGTGCCAGCAGCCTCGGGACTAGCGGGGGGACCTACAATGAGCAGTTCTTC. Its protein product is CASSLGTSGGTYNEQFF.

This clone has just one count. The chain uses TRBV28 and TRBJ2-7, with 8 bases fitting TRBD2. The CDR3 is made up of 16 amino acids. The germline V gene encodes CDR1 MDHEN and CDR2 SYDVKM. Trimming took 5 bases from V and 2 from J; bases not matched to a gene: 11. CDR3 coding DNA: TGTGCCAGCAGTGCCCCTTGGGGTAGCGGGGCCTACGAGCAGTACTTC. Translating it yields CASSAPWGSGAYEQYF.

The V call is TRBV20-1, the J call TRBJ2-7, with 8 bases lining up with TRBD1. Germline lookup yields CDR1 DFQATT and CDR2 SNEGSKA (reference sequence). Trimming cost V 3 bases and J 2 bases; bases outside gene matches: 6. The CDR3 is made up of 14 amino acids. In DNA form, the CDR3 reads TGCAGTGCTAGTCGGACAGGGAGGACCTACGAGCAGTACTTC. Amino acid sequence: CSASRTGRTYEQYF.

Of note for this clone: Compared with germline, one end of the junction differs, possibly owing to a read error. Other DNA sequences in the sample encode the same CDR3. The V call is TRBV5-1, the J call TRBJ1-2; D uncertain. The CDR3 contains 15 residues. Looked up from germline, CDR1 is SGHRS and CDR2 is YFSETQ. DNA of the CDR3: TGCGCCAGCAGCTCCGGACTGGGAGCTAACTATGGCTACACCTTT. Encoded protein: CASSSGLGANYGYTF.

CDR3 residues: CASSPSLQGEAFF. The CDR3 region has the DNA TGTGCCAGCTCACCATCTCTACAGGGTGAAGCTTTCTTT. The rearrangement uses TRBV18 and TRBJ1-1, with a weak D call TRBD1 (6 bases). This CDR3 spans 13 amino acids. V was shortened by 2 bases and J by 7 bases, with 11 bases between the two germline ends. Per the germline V gene, CDR1 is KGHSH and CDR2 is LQKENI.

This chain joins TRBV4-3 and TRBJ2-2, with D possibly being TRBD1 (6 bases). The CDR3 totals 16 residues. Trimming shortened V by 1 base and J by 5 bases, and 14 bases separated the two germline ends. Germline CDR1 is LGHNA and CDR2 is YSLEER. CDR3 coding DNA: TGCGCCAGCAGCCAAGTCGTCGACAGGCGAACCGGGGAGCTGTTTTTT. Its translation: CASSQVVDRRTGELFF.

A note on this clone: The identical CDR3 is also encoded by other nucleotide sequences in the sample. The chain is built from TRBV7-8 and TRBJ2-3, with no clear D. The V end lost 5 bases, the J end lost 2 bases, and 5 bases lay between the germline ends. The CDR3 loop spans 12 amino acids. Germline V gene data show CDR1 as SGHVS and CDR2 as FQNEAQ. This CDR3 reads CASSPSTDTQYF. The CDR3 DNA sequence: TGTGCCAGCAGCCCCTCCACAGATACGCAGTATTTT.

The CDR3 coding sequence is TGTGCCAGTAGTACCGAGGAGAATCAAAACTATGGCTACACCTTC. Amino acids: CASSTEENQNYGYTF. This chain joins TRBV19 and TRBJ1-2; no clear D. Trimming shortened V by 4 bases and J by 2 bases, and 14 bases separated the two germline ends. There are 15 residues in the CDR3. Per germline, CDR1 LNHDA and CDR2 SQIVND (reference sequence).

V usage is TRBV25-1 and J usage is TRBJ2-1, with TRBD2 matching 12 bases. V lost 3 bases, J lost 3 bases, and 3 bases stayed unmatched. This CDR3 is built from 16 residues. The V gene's germline CDR1 is MGHDK and CDR2 SYGVNS. DNA for the CDR3: TGTGCCAGCAGTGATCCGACTAGCGGGAGCTACAATGAGCAGTTCTTC. Translation: CASSDPTSGSYNEQFF.

The V call is TRBV27, the J call TRBJ1-2, with D unresolved. The CDR3 length is 13 residues. The germline gives CDR1 MNHEY, CDR2 SMNVEV (reference sequence). Trimming removed 8 bases at V and 4 bases at J, with 14 bases between. CDR3 sequence reads: CASGTAPAYGYTF. The DNA for the CDR3 is TGTGCCAGCGGAACAGCCCCTGCCTATGGCTACACCTTC.

This chain uses TRBV28 with TRBJ1-1, with D hard to call. The CDR3 spans 15 residues. From germline, CDR1 is MDHEN and CDR2 SYDVKM. With 7 bases removed from V and 2 bases from J, the gap between germline ends came to 17 bases. This CDR3 is CASIPRYGLNTEAFF. CDR3 coding DNA: TGTGCCAGCATCCCCAGGTACGGACTTAACACTGAAGCTTTCTTT.

This clone was counted once. The genes are TRBV28 and TRBJ2-1; TRBD2 matches 10 bases. V lost 6 bases to trimming and J lost 3 bases; unmatched junction nucleotides: 5. Germline values: CDR1 MDHEN, CDR2 SYDVKM. The CDR3 is made up of 15 amino acids. CDR3 loop: CASSLGLASYNEQFF. CDR3 in DNA: TGTGCCAGCAGCTTGGGACTAGCGAGCTACAATGAGCAGTTCTTC.

This rearrangement joins TRBV30 to TRBJ1-1, with D possibly TRBD1 on 6 matching bases. V was clipped by 4 bases and J by 7 bases, with 22 bases between them. Germline CDR1 and CDR2: GTSNPN and SVGIG (reference sequence). This CDR3 contains 15 residues. This CDR3 is CAWIFSTGRQHEAFF. CDR3 DNA: TGTGCCTGGATATTTTCTACAGGGAGACAGCATGAAGCTTTCTTT.

This clone was picked up one time. This sequence joins TRBV7-2 and TRBJ2-2, with no clear D. The CDR3 length is 13 residues. In germline, CDR1 is SGHTA, CDR2 FQGNSA. The V gene lost 6 bases and the J gene lost 8 bases, with 13 bases spanning the gap. CDR3 protein: CASRPTPTGELFF. CDR3 bases: TGTGCCAGCAGACCCACCCCGACAGGGGAGCTGTTTTTT.

V gene TRBV2 combines with J gene TRBJ2-6, with 7 bases identical to TRBD1. CDR3 size: 15 residues. Germline CDR1 and CDR2: SNHLY and FYNNEI. The junction had 5 bases not matched to a gene; V was cut back by 5 bases and J by 4 bases. The CDR3 nucleotides read TGTGCCAGCAGTTTACAGGGGTCAGGGGCCAACGTCCTGACTTTC. The encoded protein is CASSLQGSGANVLTF.

V usage is TRBV7-2 and J usage is TRBJ2-1; 14 bases match TRBD2. In germline, CDR1 is SGHTA, CDR2 FQGNSA. The CDR3 consists of 16 residues. V was clipped by 4 bases and J by 9 bases; unmatched bases: 8. CDR3 amino acids: CASSSSGLAGELEQFF. CDR3 nucleotide sequence: TGTGCCAGCAGCTCCTCGGGACTAGCGGGAGAGCTTGAGCAGTTCTTC.

V and J are TRBV11-3 and TRBJ1-2, with 9 bases identical to TRBD1. This CDR3 comprises 14 residues. Germline V gene data show CDR1 as SGHNT and CDR2 as YENEEA. V lost 4 bases to trimming and J lost 5 bases; unmatched junction nucleotides: 5. The CDR3 DNA reads TGTGCCAGCAGCTCGGGACAGGGTGCATATGGCTACACCTTC. Translating gives CASSSGQGAYGYTF.

V gene TRBV19 combines with J gene TRBJ2-7, with TRBD1 as a possible D gene (6 bases). V was pared by 3 bases and J by 4 bases, with 22 bases between. Germline V lookup: CDR1 LNHDA, CDR2 SQIVND (reference sequence). This CDR3 contains 17 residues. This CDR3 reads CASSMSRTSGTFYEQYF. CDR3 DNA sequence: TGTGCCAGTAGTATGTCGCGGACCTCCGGGACATTTTACGAGCAGTACTTC.